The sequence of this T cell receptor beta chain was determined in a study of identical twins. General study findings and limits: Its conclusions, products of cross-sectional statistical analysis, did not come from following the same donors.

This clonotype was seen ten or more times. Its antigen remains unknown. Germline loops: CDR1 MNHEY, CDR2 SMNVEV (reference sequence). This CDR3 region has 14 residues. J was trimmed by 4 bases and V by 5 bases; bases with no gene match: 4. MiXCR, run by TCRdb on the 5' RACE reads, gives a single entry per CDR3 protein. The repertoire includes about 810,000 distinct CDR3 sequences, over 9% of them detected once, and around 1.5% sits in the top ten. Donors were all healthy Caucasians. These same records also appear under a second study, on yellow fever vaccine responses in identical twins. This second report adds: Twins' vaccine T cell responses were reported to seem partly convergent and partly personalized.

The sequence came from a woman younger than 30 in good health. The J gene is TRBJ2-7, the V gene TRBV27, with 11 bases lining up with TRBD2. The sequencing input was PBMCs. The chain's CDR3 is CASSPSGRPYEQYF. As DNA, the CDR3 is TGTGCCAGCAGTCCTAGCGGGAGGCCTTACGAGCAGTACTTC.